Presented here are 27 T cell receptor beta chains from one specimen sequenced in a study of T cells in Graves' hyperthyroidism and ophthalmopathy. Researchers took RNA transcripts and amplified the TCR beta CDR3 regions from them. The HTBI primer set drove a first-round RT-PCR of the TCR CDR3. TCRdb re-derived calls from the multiplex PCR reads in MiXCR, one entry per CDR3 protein. Among about 300,000 distinct CDR3 sequences listed, about 15% were seen once. Source material: blood. The receptors originated from a man aged 25 to 40 with Graves' hyperthyroidism.

This clonotype was picked up a small number of times. The chain uses TRBV11-2 and TRBJ2-7; TRBD1 aligns across 7 bases. V was pared by 0 bases and J by 3 bases, with 5 bases of the junction left unmatched. This CDR3 contains 15 residues. CDR1 and CDR2 (germline): SGHAT, FQNNGV. The CDR3 loop is CASSLDGTAIYEQYF. CDR3 nucleotide sequence: TGTGCCAGCAGCTTAGACGGGACAGCCATCTACGAGCAGTACTTC.

This chain joins TRBV18 and TRBJ2-3; no clear D. The CDR3 loop spans 17 amino acids. V lost 0 bases and J lost 4, with 17 bases in between. Germline V gene sequence: CDR1 KGHSH, CDR2 LQKENI. The CDR3 protein is CASSPPFRLKVADTQYF. CDR3 bases: TGTGCCAGCTCACCACCCTTTCGTCTGAAGGTCGCAGATACGCAGTATTTT.

The rearrangement uses TRBV7-9 and TRBJ2-1; 9 bases are a match to TRBD2. V lost 4 bases and J lost 1; bases outside the gene matches: 11. CDR1 SEHNR and CDR2 FQNEAQ come from the germline V gene (reference sequence). This CDR3 spans 18 amino acids. CDR3 coding DNA: TGTGCCAGCAGCTCCCCACGAGGGCGGGAGGGTTCCTACAATGAGCAGTTCTTC. It specifies CASSSPRGREGSYNEQFF. Full variable domain (remainder filled in from reference TRBV7-9 and TRBJ2-1): DTGVSQNPRHKITKRGQNVTFRCDPISEHNRLYWYRQTLGQGPEFLTYFQNEAQLEKSRLLSDRFSAERPKGSFSTLEIQRTEQGDSAMYLCASSSPRGREGSYNEQFFGPGTRLTVL.

The chain uses TRBV20-1 and TRBJ1-5; a possible D gene is TRBD1 (6 bases). Trimming shortened V by 4 bases and J by 5 bases, and 12 bases separated the two germline ends. Germline assignment: CDR1 DFQATT and CDR2 SNEGSKA (reference sequence). The CDR3 extends over 13 amino acids. The CDR3 loop is CSANQGFDQPQHF. CDR3 nucleotides: TGCAGTGCTAATCAGGGGTTCGATCAGCCCCAGCATTTT.

On this clonotype itself: A much more abundant neighbour one base away suggests this may be a read error. The chain employs TRBV12-3 or TRBV12-4 and TRBJ2-3; 12 bases are a match to TRBD2. The CDR3 is 16 residues long. The CDR3 loop reads CASSSPTSGRPDAQYF. The CDR3 region has the DNA TGTGCCAGCAGTTCCCCGACTAGCGGGAGACCAGATGCGCAGTATTTT.

For the CDR3, the DNA is TGTGCCAGCAGTTTAAACCGGGTTTCACCCCTCCACTTT. Translation gives CASSLNRVSPLHF. The chain uses TRBV27 and TRBJ1-6; D ambiguous. V shed 2 bases and J shed 9 bases, with 8 bases lying between them. The CDR3 sequence is 13 residues long. The germline V gene encodes CDR1 MNHEY and CDR2 SMNVEV (reference sequence).

Only a few counts were recorded for this clonotype. The V gene is TRBV5-1, the J gene TRBJ1-4; 7 bases line up with TRBD1. J gave up 7 bases and V 1 base, and 4 bases lay outside the gene matches. The CDR3 runs to 14 residues. The germline CDR1 and CDR2 sequences are SGHRS and YFSETQ. The CDR3 is CASSLSGDSEKLFF. The CDR3 DNA is TGCGCCAGCAGCTTGAGCGGGGACAGTGAAAAACTGTTTTTT.

Many counts were recorded for this clonotype. The CDR3 loop is CASSPRRDPYEQYF. In nucleotides, the CDR3 is TGTGCCAGCTCACCAAGGCGGGATCCTTACGAGCAGTACTTC. The gene calls are TRBV18 and TRBJ2-7, with D possibly TRBD2 on 6 matching bases. In germline, CDR1 is KGHSH, CDR2 LQKENI. CDR3 length: 14 residues. The V and J ends lost 2 bases and 4 bases respectively, with 12 bases between them.

The rearrangement joins TRBV27 to TRBJ2-7; TRBD1 matches at 8 bases. CDR1 is MNHEY and CDR2 is SMNVEV in the germline V gene (reference sequence). The V gene end was trimmed by 6 bases and the J gene end by 3 bases; junction bases not matched to a gene: 10. The CDR3 length is 15 residues. The CDR3 sequence is CASSLTGAVHYEQYF. CDR3 bases: TGTGCCAGCAGCTTGACAGGGGCCGTCCACTACGAGCAGTACTTC.

The sample holds many counts of this clonotype. The chain combines TRBV5-1 with TRBJ2-3; no firm D call. Trimming left V 5 bases short and J 6 bases short, with 7 bases between. Germline CDR1 reads SGHRS; CDR2 reads YFSETQ. The CDR3 contains 11 residues. The DNA of the CDR3 is TGCGCCAGCAGGCTGGCGGATACGCAGTATTTT. This codes for CASRLADTQYF.

This clonotype was seen many times. The chain carries TRBV28 and TRBJ1-6; D remains ambiguous. Germline V gives CDR1 MDHEN, CDR2 SYDVKM. This CDR3 is built from 12 residues. V shed 6 bases and J shed 11 bases, with 11 bases lying between them. CDR3 residues: CASRPQTPPLHF. In DNA, the CDR3 is TGTGCCAGCAGGCCGCAAACGCCACCCCTCCACTTT.

This clonotype occurred many times. The CDR3 spells CSARPGGSMSDTQYF. CDR3 DNA sequence: TGCAGTGCTAGGCCTGGCGGGAGTATGTCGGATACGCAGTATTTT. This chain joins TRBV20-1 and TRBJ2-3; 7 nucleotides agree with TRBD2. Germline lookup yields CDR1 DFQATT and CDR2 SNEGSKA (reference sequence). The CDR3 totals 15 residues. The trim removed 3 bases at V and 6 bases at J, leaving 12 bases unmatched.

This clonotype was seen only a few times. The gene calls are TRBV4-1 and TRBJ2-7, with D possibly being TRBD1 or TRBD2 (5 bases each). The germline gives CDR1 MGHRA, CDR2 YSYEKL. The V end lost 0 bases, the J end lost 1 base, and 10 bases lay between the germline ends. CDR3 length equals 15 residues. The CDR3 DNA reads as TGCGCCAGCAGCCAAGATCGAGGGGATTCCTACGAGCAGTACTTC. Translating it yields CASSQDRGDSYEQYF.

This clonotype was seen many times. The chain couples TRBV28 to TRBJ1-4, with unresolved D. Deletions cut 6 bases from V and 8 bases from J, with 16 bases between. Germline V gene data show CDR1 as MDHEN and CDR2 as SYDVKM. The CDR3 has 14 residues. The DNA of the CDR3 is TGTGCCAGCAGCGGACGGCCGACCCGGGAAAAACTGTTTTTT. Amino acid sequence: CASSGRPTREKLFF.

The table lists this clonotype with many counts. The chain combines TRBV19 with TRBJ2-3, with 9 positions matching TRBD2. The germline gives CDR1 LNHDA, CDR2 SQIVND (reference sequence). CDR3 length equals 16 residues. Trimming cost V 3 bases and J 2 bases; bases outside gene matches: 6. CDR3 bases: TGTGCCAGTAGTATGGCCAGCGGGAGGTTCACAGATACGCAGTATTTT. Amino acid sequence: CASSMASGRFTDTQYF.

The chain has TRBV12-3 or TRBV12-4 and TRBJ2-3; D gene ambiguous. Trimming cost V 1 base and J 9 bases, with 5 bases left between them. The CDR3 consists of 11 residues. The CDR3 coding sequence is TGTGCCAGCAGTTTAGATATCACGCAGTATTTT. Its translation is CASSLDITQYF.

CDR3 sequence reads: CSADTSGSPHEQYF. CDR3 nucleotides: TGCAGCGCCGACACTAGCGGGAGCCCACACGAGCAGTACTTC. The V and J genes are TRBV29-1 and TRBJ2-7; 11 bases agree with TRBD2. This CDR3 contains 14 residues. Germline assignment: CDR1 SQVTM and CDR2 ANQGSEA. The V and J ends lost 7 bases and 5 bases, in that order; junction bases with no gene match: 10.

This clonotype was detected ten times or more. The chain uses TRBV20-1 and TRBJ2-7; a possible D gene is TRBD1 (5 bases). The CDR3 is 11 residues long. Germline V gives CDR1 DFQATT, CDR2 SNEGSKA (reference sequence). V dropped 5 bases and J dropped 1 base, with 6 bases sitting between them. The CDR3 spells CSARQSYEQYF. The CDR3, as DNA: TGCAGTGCTCGACAGTCCTACGAGCAGTACTTC.

This clonotype was seen at least ten times. This rearrangement joins TRBV28 to TRBJ2-7; 11 bases map to TRBD1. V dropped 3 bases and J dropped 3; count of bases not matched to a gene: 7. This CDR3 has 16 residues. CDR1 is MDHEN, CDR2 SYDVKM, per germline. CDR3 DNA: TGTGCCAGCAGTTTTACCGGGACAGGGGGTTTCTACGAGCAGTACTTC. Translation: CASSFTGTGGFYEQYF. Combining the CDR3 with reference TRBV28 and TRBJ2-7 gives the whole variable domain DVKVTQSSRYLVKRTGEKVFLECVQDMDHENMFWYRQDPGLGLRLIYFSYDVKMKEKGDIPEGYSVSREKKERFSLILESASTNQTSMYLCASSFTGTGGFYEQYFGPGTRLTVT.

This clonotype was detected ten times or more. The J gene is TRBJ2-7, the V gene TRBV6-1, with TRBD2 matching 10 bases. The CDR3 is made up of 15 amino acids. The germline V gene encodes CDR1 MNHNS and CDR2 SASEGT. V lost 4 bases and J lost 6; bases outside the gene matches: 9. Here the CDR3 reads CASSVPAGGPTEQYF. In DNA, the CDR3 is TGTGCCAGCAGTGTCCCAGCGGGAGGGCCGACCGAGCAGTACTTC.

This clonotype was seen more than once but under ten times. The V and J genes are TRBV29-1 and TRBJ2-2; 7 bases map to TRBD1. The CDR3 covers 16 residues. The germline gives CDR1 SQVTM, CDR2 ANQGSEA. V was pared by 7 bases and J by 3 bases, with 14 bases of the junction left unmatched. Here the CDR3 reads CSAERSAGGDTGELFF. The CDR3 DNA reads TGCAGCGCCGAGCGTTCGGCAGGGGGAGACACCGGGGAGCTGTTTTTT.

This clonotype has ten or more counts. The rearrangement joins TRBV29-1 to TRBJ2-1; 7 nucleotides agree with TRBD1. CDR3 length: 12 amino acids. Germline assignment: CDR1 SQVTM and CDR2 ANQGSEA. V lost 6 bases and J lost 8; bases outside the gene matches: 7. The CDR3 bases are TGCAGCGTGAAGGGGGCAAGGGATGAGCAGTTCTTC. Protein: CSVKGARDEQFF.

The chain links TRBV18 to TRBJ2-2; 10 nucleotides align to TRBD2. Germline V gene lookup returns CDR1 KGHSH and CDR2 LQKENI. CDR3 size: 16 residues. With V trimmed by 4 bases and J by 6 bases, 8 bases remained unmatched. CDR3 region: CASSQTSGRAAGELFF. CDR3 nucleotide sequence: TGTGCCAGCTCACAGACAAGCGGGAGGGCCGCCGGGGAGCTGTTTTTT.

This clonotype was counted ten times or more. This sequence joins TRBV3-1 and TRBJ1-2; 7 bases match TRBD1. The V gene's germline CDR1 is LGHDT and CDR2 YNNKEL (reference sequence). J was trimmed by 7 bases and V by 4 bases; bases with no gene match: 6. There are 13 residues in the CDR3. CDR3 DNA: TGTGCCAGCAGCCCCAGGGGGGGAAGTGGCTACACCTTC. This gives the protein CASSPRGGSGYTF. Complete variable domain (other parts from reference TRBV3-1 and TRBJ1-2): DTAVSQTPKYLVTQMGNDKSIKCEQNLGHDTMYWYKQDSKKFLKIMFSYNNKELIINETVPNRFSPKSPDKAHLNLHINSLELGDSAVYFCASSPRGGSGYTFGSGTRLTVV.

This chain joins TRBV12-3 or TRBV12-4 and TRBJ2-7; either TRBD1 or TRBD2 may fit D (5 bases each). V gave up 5 bases and J gave up 2 bases, with 16 bases separating them. This CDR3 is built from 15 residues. CDR3 coding DNA: TGTGCCAGCAGTCACATCTGGGACGGTGCCTACGAGCAGTACTTC. It yields the protein CASSHIWDGAYEQYF.

As concerns this clonotype: A much larger clone lies a single base off, so this may be a read error. The J gene is TRBJ1-2, the V gene TRBV30, with TRBD1 matching 11 bases. This CDR3 has 15 residues. V shed 1 base, J shed 6 bases, and the junction held 7 bases outside the gene matches. The V gene's germline CDR1 is GTSNPN and CDR2 SVGIG (reference sequence). In DNA form, the CDR3 reads TGTGCCTGGAGTGCCCTCGGACAGGGGGCTCATGGCTACACCTTC. Its translation: CAWSALGQGAHGYTF.

The chain has TRBV19 and TRBJ2-3; no firm D call. This CDR3 region has 13 residues. Germline-derived CDR1 and CDR2 are LNHDA and SQIVND (reference sequence). V was clipped by 4 bases and J by 6 bases, with 11 bases between them. The CDR3 DNA follows: TGTGCCAGTAGTAGGAAAACATACGATACGCAGTATTTT. This gives the protein CASSRKTYDTQYF. Based on the CDR3 plus reference TRBV19 and TRBJ2-3, the full variable domain is DGGITQSPKYLFRKEGQNVTLSCEQNLNHDAMYWYRQDPGQGLRLIYYSQIVNDFQKGDIAEGYSVSREKKESFPLTVTSAQKNPTAFYLCASSRKTYDTQYFGPGTRLTVL.